This entry is about one TCR beta chain. Per the study methods: Cell counts per sample came from amplifying reference gene primers. Clones were sequenced by immunoSEQ multiplex PCR, and TCRdb holds only the in-frame ones, with some missing. V and J calls and clone size are those listed in that table; D and trimming were worked out from the DNA. The table shows roughly 68,000 clones, with roughly 82% occurring only once. This record comes from a study of blood T cell repertoires in COVID-19. Study-wide context: COVID-19 samples collected from the United States, Italy and Spain covered acute and convalescent phases. PBMCs, B-cell-depleted T cells, or T cells provided the cDNA or gDNA that made up the material.

The clonotype was recovered from a man older than 75 with active COVID-19. Sequencing was carried out using peripheral blood.

The CDR3 DNA follows: TGTGCCATCAGTGAGCCGGGACAGGGATACAATGAGCAGTTCTTC. Amino acids: CAISEPGQGYNEQFF. The chain couples TRBV10-3 to TRBJ2-1; 9 nucleotides agree with TRBD1. The CDR3 runs 15 residues. Trimming at V came to 2 bases and at J to 4 bases, leaving 3 bases not matched to a gene. Germline V CDR1 and CDR2: ENHRY, SYGVKD.